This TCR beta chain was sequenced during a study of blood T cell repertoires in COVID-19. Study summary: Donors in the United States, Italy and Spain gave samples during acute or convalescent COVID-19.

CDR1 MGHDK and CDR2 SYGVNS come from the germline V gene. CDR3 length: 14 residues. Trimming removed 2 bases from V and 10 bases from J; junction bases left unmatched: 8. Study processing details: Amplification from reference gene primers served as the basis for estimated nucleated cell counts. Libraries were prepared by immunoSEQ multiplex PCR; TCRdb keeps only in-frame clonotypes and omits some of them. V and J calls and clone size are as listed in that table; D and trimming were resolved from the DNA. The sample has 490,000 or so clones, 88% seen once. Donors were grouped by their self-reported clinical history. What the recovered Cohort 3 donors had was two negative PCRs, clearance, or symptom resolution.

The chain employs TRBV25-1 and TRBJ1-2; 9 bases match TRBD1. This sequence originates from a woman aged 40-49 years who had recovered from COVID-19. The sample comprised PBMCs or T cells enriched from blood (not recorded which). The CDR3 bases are TGTGCCAGCAGTGAACCGGGACAGGGTATGGACTACACCTTC. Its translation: CASSEPGQGMDYTF.